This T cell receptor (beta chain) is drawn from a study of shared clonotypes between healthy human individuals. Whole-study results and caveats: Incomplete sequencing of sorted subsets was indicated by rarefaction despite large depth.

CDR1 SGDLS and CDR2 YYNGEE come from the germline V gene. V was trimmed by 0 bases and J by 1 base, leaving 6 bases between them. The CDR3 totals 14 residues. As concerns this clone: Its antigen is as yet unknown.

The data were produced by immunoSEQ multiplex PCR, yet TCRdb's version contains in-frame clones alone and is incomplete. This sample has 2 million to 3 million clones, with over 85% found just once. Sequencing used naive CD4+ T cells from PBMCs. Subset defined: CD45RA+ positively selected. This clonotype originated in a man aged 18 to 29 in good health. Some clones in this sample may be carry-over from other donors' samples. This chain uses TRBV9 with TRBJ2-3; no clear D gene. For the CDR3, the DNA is TGTGCCAGCAGCGTAGCGCGACGCACAGATACGCAGTATTTT. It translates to CASSVARRTDTQYF.